This TCR beta chain was captured in a study of blood T cell repertoires in COVID-19. Study as a whole: Spain, Italy and the United States supplied samples that represented acute and convalescent COVID-19. Nucleic acid was either cDNA or gDNA, and it came from T cells, B-cell-depleted T cells, or PBMCs.

In the original processing: Scientists estimated how many nucleated cells there were by amplifying reference gene primers. Assay: immunoSEQ multiplex PCR; the TCRdb copy retains only in-frame clones and omits some. The V and J calls and clone size come from that table; D and trimming were worked out from the DNA. The repertoire holds some 150,000 clones, with around four fifths as singletons. Participants reported their clinical history, and cohort assignment relied on those reports. The receptor was derived from a woman aged 40 to 55 who had recovered from COVID-19. Sequenced: PBMCs or T cells enriched from blood (not recorded which).

CDR3 sequence (DNA): TGTGCCAGCAGCCAAGATCAAGGGGCCGAGCAGTACTTC. Amino acids: CASSQDQGAEQYF. The V call is TRBV4-2, the J call TRBJ2-7; D might be TRBD1 (5 bases). The CDR3 contains 13 residues. V was clipped by 0 bases and J by 6 bases, with 9 bases between them. Germline V gene lookup returns CDR1 LGHNA and CDR2 YNFKEQ.